The 20 T cell receptor beta chains below all came from one sample that was sequenced in a study of T cells in women clearing cervical HPV infection. The protocol was immunoSEQ multiplex PCR, while the TCRdb copy is restricted to in-frame clones and leaves out a portion. In total, the table holds about 26,000 clones. Sequenced: blood buffy coat. The source of these receptors is a woman aged 18 to 69 with a cervical HPV16 infection that either progressed to CIN3+ or cleared (not recorded which).

Details on this clone: The read ends 3 residues early relative to the CDR3; the germline J gene fills the gap. This rearrangement joins TRBV30 to TRBJ1-1; D gene ambiguous. Looked up from germline, CDR1 is GTSNPN and CDR2 is SVGIG (reference sequence). V lost 5 bases and J 5 bases, leaving 15 bases between the germline ends. The CDR3 contains 13 residues. The part of the CDR3 DNA that was read is TGTGCCTGGGGGTTCGGTGTAGGGACTGAA. It yields the protein CAWGFGVGTE. Given in full, the CDR3 is CAWGFGVGTEAFF.

About this clone: The read falls 3 residues short of the CDR3 end, and the missing part is taken from the germline J gene. The rearrangement links TRBV20-1 to TRBJ2-2; 8 nucleotides agree with TRBD1. Trimming at V came to 2 bases and at J to 6 bases, leaving 5 bases not matched to a gene. Per germline, CDR1 DFQATT and CDR2 SNEGSKA (reference sequence). The CDR3 has 14 amino acids. The CDR3 bases that were read are TGCAGTGCTAGACCGACAGGGGTATCCGGGGAG. Protein sequence: CSARPTGVSGE. From start to end, the CDR3 is CSARPTGVSGELFF.

On this clone itself: The CDR3 end is not reached by the read, which stops 3 residues before it; the germline J gene fills it in. The chain combines TRBV11-2 with TRBJ2-7; D gene unclear. Trimming took 5 bases from V and 5 from J, leaving 19 bases between them. The CDR3 totals 15 residues. Germline CDR1 and CDR2: SGHAT and FQNNGV. The DNA read from the CDR3 is TGTGCCAGCAGCGATAAGAAACTACACTACCACGAG. Translating it yields CASSDKKLHYHE. From start to end, the CDR3 is CASSDKKLHYHEQYF.

Turning to this clone: Read coverage stops 3 residues before the CDR3 terminus; the germline J gene supplies the remainder. The chain is built from TRBV29-1 and TRBJ1-1, with D hard to call. Germline V gives CDR1 SQVTM, CDR2 ANQGSEA. Trimming shortened V by 3 bases and J by 4 bases, and 12 bases separated the two germline ends. This CDR3 is built from 13 residues. The covered CDR3 bases are TGCAGCGTTGATCCCCCGGGGAGCACTGAA. Translating gives CSVDPPGSTE. The whole CDR3 protein is CSVDPPGSTEAFF. Full variable domain (rest looked up from reference TRBV29-1 and TRBJ1-1): SAVISQKPSRDICQRGTSLTIQCQVDSQVTMMFWYRQQPGQSLTLIATANQGSEATYESGFVIDKFPISRPNLTFSTLTVSNMSPEDSSIYLCSVDPPGSTEAFFGQGTRLTVV.

As concerns this clone: Its ends do not fully match the called genes, so a read error is possible. The sequence runs out 3 residues before the end of the CDR3; the remainder is reconstructed from the germline J gene. The gene calls are TRBV4-2 and TRBJ1-5; D gene ambiguous. The germline CDR1 and CDR2 sequences are LGHNA and YNFKEQ. The length of the CDR3 is 14 residues. The CDR3 spells CASSQDYSNQPQHF. CDR3 DNA, as far as it was read: TGCGCCAGCAGCCAAGATTATAGCAATCAGCCC.

As for this clone: The CDR3 end falls 3 residues outside the read, so it is completed with the germline J gene. The chain recombines TRBV30 with TRBJ2-7; D call uncertain. V was clipped by 8 bases and J by 0 bases, with 8 bases between them. CDR3 length: 11 amino acids. The V gene's germline CDR1 is GTSNPN and CDR2 SVGIG (reference sequence). The sequenced CDR3 bases are TGTGCCGGAAAGGGCTCCTACGAG. This translates into CAGKGSYE. The full-length CDR3 reads as CAGKGSYEQYF.

Comment on this clone: The read stops 3 residues short of the end of the CDR3; the missing end is completed from the germline J gene. This chain joins TRBV5-5 and TRBJ1-3; D call uncertain. CDR3 size: 14 residues. Germline CDR1 is SGHKS and CDR2 is YYEKEE (reference sequence). Trimming cost V 5 bases and J 1 base, with 10 bases left between them. CDR3 bases read: TGTGCCAGCAGATCCGGTAATTCTGGAAACACC. Its translation: CASRSGNSGNT. The full CDR3 protein reads CASRSGNSGNTIYF.

As regards this clone: The read falls 3 residues short of the CDR3 end, and the missing part is taken from the germline J gene. The V call is TRBV20-1, the J call TRBJ1-6; 9 bases agree with TRBD1. The CDR3 runs to 13 residues. Germline CDR1 reads DFQATT; CDR2 reads SNEGSKA (reference sequence). V lost 4 bases and J lost 10; bases outside the gene matches: 5. CDR3 DNA, as far as it was read: TGCAGTGCTACCGACAGGGGGGGGTCACCC. Encoded protein: CSATDRGGSP. The entire CDR3 is CSATDRGGSPLHF.

Remarks on this clone: From the germline J gene comes the end of the CDR3, since the read stops 3 residues before it. V is TRBV10-3 and J is TRBJ1-3; 7 bases are a match to TRBD1. The V and J ends lost 3 bases and 4 bases, in that order; junction bases with no gene match: 9. CDR3 size: 16 residues. Per the germline V gene, CDR1 is ENHRY and CDR2 is SYGVKD. The CDR3 DNA, read in part, is TGTGCCATCAGTGACATTCTGGGACAGCAAGGAAACACC. It codes for CAISDILGQQGNT. The full CDR3 protein is CAISDILGQQGNTIYF.

Of note for this clone: The sequenced fragment ends 3 residues before the CDR3 boundary, so the rest is inferred from the germline J gene. The chain couples TRBV10-3 to TRBJ2-7; 13 positions agree with TRBD2. Germline-derived CDR1 and CDR2 are ENHRY and SYGVKD. This CDR3 is built from 15 residues. V shed 5 bases, J shed 2 bases, and the junction held 3 bases outside the gene matches. Here the CDR3 reads CAISPGLAGAYEQYF. The CDR3 DNA, read in part, is TGTGCCATCAGTCCAGGACTAGCGGGGGCCTACGAG.

Concerning this clone itself: The CDR3 extends 3 residues past the end of the read, so its final part is completed from the germline J gene. The gene calls are TRBV6-2 or TRBV6-3 and TRBJ1-1; 7 bases line up with TRBD1. The junction had 14 bases not matched to a gene; V was cut back by 7 bases and J by 0 bases. This CDR3 contains 17 residues. Germline V lookup: CDR1 MNHEY, CDR2 SVGEGT. CDR3 DNA, as far as it was read: TGTGCCAGCACATATGTGGCAGGGGGAAGTATGAACACTGAA. This gives the protein CASTYVAGGSMNTE. From start to end, the CDR3 is CASTYVAGGSMNTEAFF.

As to this clone: The read ends 3 residues shy of where the CDR3 ends; the end is completed using the germline J gene. The chain combines TRBV11-2 with TRBJ2-4; the match to TRBD2 covers 10 bases. CDR3 length: 14 amino acids. Germline loops: CDR1 SGHAT, CDR2 FQNNGV. The junction had 5 bases not matched to a gene; V was cut back by 5 bases and J by 7 bases. The CDR3 bases that were read are TGTGCCAGCAGCCCAAGCGGGGGGGCGAACATT. This codes for CASSPSGGANI. The CDR3, in full, reads CASSPSGGANIQYF. Filled out from reference TRBV11-2 and TRBJ2-4, the complete variable domain reads EAGVAQSPRYKIIEKRQSVAFWCNPISGHATLYWYQQILGQGPKLLIQFQNNGVVDDSQLPKDRFSAERLKGVDSTLKIQPAKLEDSAVYLCASSPSGGANIQYFGAGTRLSVL.

Of note for this clone: One end of the junction is discordant with germline, which a read error may explain. Read sequence stops 3 residues before the CDR3 end, and the germline J gene provides the missing end. V is TRBV4-2 and J is TRBJ2-3, with 10 bases fitting TRBD1. Germline CDR1 and CDR2: LGHNA and YNFKEQ. CDR3 size: 14 residues. The CDR3 DNA, read in part, is TGCGCCAGCGCGGGACAGGGGATCGGAGATACG. This encodes CASAGQGIGDT. The entire CDR3 reads CASAGQGIGDTQYF.

With regard to this clone: The read terminates 3 residues before the CDR3 end, so the remaining end is supplied by the germline J gene. The V gene is TRBV19, the J gene TRBJ1-1; 9 nucleotides match TRBD1. Germline CDR1 is LNHDA and CDR2 is SQIVND (reference sequence). CDR3 length equals 12 residues. The part of the CDR3 DNA that was read is TGTGCCAGTAGTACGGGACAGGGCCCG. Translation gives CASSTGQGP. The whole CDR3 is CASSTGQGPAFF. Full variable domain (rest looked up from reference TRBV19 and TRBJ1-1): DGGITQSPKYLFRKEGQNVTLSCEQNLNHDAMYWYRQDPGQGLRLIYYSQIVNDFQKGDIAEGYSVSREKKESFPLTVTSAQKNPTAFYLCASSTGQGPAFFGQGTRLTVV.

In regard to this clone: Coverage ceases 3 residues before the CDR3 finishes, and the germline J gene fills in the end. V and J are TRBV2 and TRBJ2-6; D is undetermined. V gave up 4 bases and J gave up 2 bases, with 3 bases separating them. The CDR3 runs 13 residues. The V gene's germline CDR1 is SNHLY and CDR2 FYNNEI. Partial CDR3 DNA: TGTGCCAGCAGTGCAGCTGGGGCCAACGTC. Encoded protein: CASSAAGANV. The entire CDR3 sequence reads CASSAAGANVLTF.

A remark on this clone: The CDR3 end is not reached by the read, which stops 3 residues before it; the germline J gene fills it in. The chain uses TRBV6-1 and TRBJ2-3, with 7 bases lining up with TRBD1. Germline V gene data show CDR1 as MNHNS and CDR2 as SASEGT. This CDR3 has 15 residues. After removal of 3 bases from V and 4 bases from J, the junction contained 7 bases not matched to a gene. CDR3 DNA, as far as it was read: TGTGCCAGCAGTGAGGAGACAGGGTCGGCAGATACG. Translated: CASSEETGSADT. In full, the CDR3 is CASSEETGSADTQYF.

About this clone itself: The read comes to an end 3 residues before the CDR3 does, leaving the germline J gene to fill in the end. This rearrangement joins TRBV10-3 to TRBJ1-1; maybe TRBD1 (6 bases). Trimming shortened V by 11 bases and J by 5 bases, and 15 bases separated the two germline ends. In germline, CDR1 is ENHRY, CDR2 SYGVKD. The CDR3 has 12 residues. CDR3 sequence: CASDTGKTEAFF. The CDR3 bases that were read are TGTGCCTCCGACACAGGGAAAACTGAA.

In regard to this clone: The CDR3 end falls 3 residues outside the read, so it is completed with the germline J gene. The chain is built from TRBV5-1 and TRBJ2-5; 15 bases align to TRBD2. This CDR3 comprises 18 residues. V shed 4 bases, J shed 0 bases, and the junction held 7 bases outside the gene matches. CDR1 SGHRS and CDR2 YFSETQ come from the germline V gene. Incomplete CDR3 DNA: TGCGCCAGCAGCCTAGGACTAGCGGGGGGGCCGTACCAAGAGACC. Protein sequence: CASSLGLAGGPYQET. The whole CDR3 protein reads CASSLGLAGGPYQETQYF.

Points on this clone: The CDR3 end falls 3 residues outside the read, so it is completed with the germline J gene. The chain is built from TRBV12-3 or TRBV12-4 and TRBJ2-7; 9 bases fit TRBD1. Trimming at V came to 4 bases and at J to 4 bases, leaving 2 bases not matched to a gene. The CDR3 consists of 13 residues. The chain's CDR3 is CASSSGQGYEQYF. Incomplete CDR3 DNA: TGTGCCAGCAGTTCGGGACAGGGTTACGAG.

Comment on this clone: The read gets to within 3 residues of the CDR3 end, and the germline J gene fills in the rest. This chain joins TRBV7-2 and TRBJ2-2; 7 nucleotides match TRBD2. CDR3 length: 14 residues. Germline CDR1 SGHTA, CDR2 FQGNSA. Unmatched junction bases numbered 6, after V lost 5 bases and J lost 6 bases. Here the CDR3 reads CASSRSGGPGELFF. The part of the CDR3 DNA that was read is TGTGCCAGCAGCCGTTCGGGGGGTCCCGGGGAG.